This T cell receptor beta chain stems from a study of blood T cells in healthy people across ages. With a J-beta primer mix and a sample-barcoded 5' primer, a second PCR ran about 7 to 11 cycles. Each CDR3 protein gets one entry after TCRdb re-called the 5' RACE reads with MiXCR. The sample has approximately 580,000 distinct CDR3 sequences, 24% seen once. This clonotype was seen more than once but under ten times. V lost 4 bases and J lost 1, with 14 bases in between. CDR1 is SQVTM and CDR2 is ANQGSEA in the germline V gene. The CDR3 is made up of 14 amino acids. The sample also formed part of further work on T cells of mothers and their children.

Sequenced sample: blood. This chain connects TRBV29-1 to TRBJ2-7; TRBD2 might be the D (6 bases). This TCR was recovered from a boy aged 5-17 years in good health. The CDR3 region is CSVASRLASYEQYF. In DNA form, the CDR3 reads TGCAGCGTTGCATCCCGGCTAGCGTCCTACGAGCAGTACTTC.